This T cell receptor (beta chain) was recorded in a study of siplizumab effects on memory and regulatory T cells. Overall study findings and caveats: Relative to controls at more than 25%, mappable alloreactive CD4+ clones exhibited a mean Treg-derived proportion of roughly 69% with siplizumab.

Worth noting for this clone: Its antigen is undetermined.

Each sample contributed approximately 96,000 TCR templates to the assay. This table comes from immunoSEQ multiplex PCR, and its TCRdb copy is limited to in-frame clones, with some not included. The repertoire has 100,000 or so clones, approximately 91% of them found once; the top ten carry approximately 12%. The length of the CDR3 is 16 residues. Germline values: CDR1 ENHRY, CDR2 SYGVKD. With 3 bases removed from V and 0 bases from J, the gap between germline ends came to 12 bases. The rearrangement links TRBV10-3 to TRBJ2-4; tentative D call: TRBD1 (5 bases). This TCR was recovered from a human donor in good health. Source material: non-Treg CD4+ T cells sorted from blood. CDR3 nucleotides: TGTGCCATCAGTGACCCAAGACAGCTAGCCAAAAACATTCAGTACTTC. This encodes CAISDPRQLAKNIQYF.